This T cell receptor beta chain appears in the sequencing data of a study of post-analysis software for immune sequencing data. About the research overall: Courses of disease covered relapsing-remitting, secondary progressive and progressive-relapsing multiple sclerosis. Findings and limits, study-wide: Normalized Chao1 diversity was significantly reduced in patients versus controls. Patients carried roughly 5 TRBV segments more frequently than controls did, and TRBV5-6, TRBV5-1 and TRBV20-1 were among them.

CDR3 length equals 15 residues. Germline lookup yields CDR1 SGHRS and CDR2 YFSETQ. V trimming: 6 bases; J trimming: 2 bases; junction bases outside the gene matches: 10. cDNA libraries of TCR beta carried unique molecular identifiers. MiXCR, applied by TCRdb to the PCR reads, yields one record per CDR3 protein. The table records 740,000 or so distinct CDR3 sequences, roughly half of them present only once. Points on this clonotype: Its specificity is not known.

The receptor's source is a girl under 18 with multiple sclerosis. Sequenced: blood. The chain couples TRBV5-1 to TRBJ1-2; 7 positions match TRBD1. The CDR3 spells CASTVGPGQNYGYTF. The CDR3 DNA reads TGCGCCAGCACCGTCGGACCGGGACAGAACTATGGCTACACCTTC.